The 9 T cell receptor beta chains below all came from one sample that was sequenced in a study of healthy donors' naive CD4 and CD8 T cells. A linear amplification protocol produced the TCR libraries from 500 ng of total RNA. TCRdb recomputed calls from the reads with MiXCR, one row per CDR3 protein. The sample carries 180,000 or so distinct CDR3 sequences, over 60% recorded once. The sequenced sample was naive CD4+ and CD8+ T cells sorted from blood, pooled from several donors. These receptors originate from a pool of human donors in good health; the sample pools cells from several healthy donors.

This chain links TRBV5-1 with TRBJ2-1; a weak D match, TRBD2 (6 bases). This CDR3 has 16 residues. V lost 0 bases and J 2 bases, leaving 12 bases between the germline ends. Germline CDR1 is SGHRS and CDR2 is YFSETQ. The CDR3 is CASSLVRELTYNEQFF. The CDR3 coding sequence is TGCGCCAGCAGCTTGGTTCGGGAGCTCACCTACAATGAGCAGTTCTTC.

The rearrangement links TRBV6-5 to TRBJ2-2, with D unresolved. The germline V gene has CDR1 MNHEY and CDR2 SVGAGI. The V end lost 2 bases, the J end lost 4 bases, and 8 bases lay between the germline ends. The CDR3 sequence is 14 residues long. CDR3 residues: CASSYDALTGELFF. DNA for the CDR3: TGTGCCAGCAGTTACGATGCGCTCACCGGGGAGCTGTTTTTT.

The chain is built from TRBV6-2 or TRBV6-3 and TRBJ1-2, with 7 bases that match TRBD1. CDR3 length: 14 residues. Germline loops: CDR1 MNHEY, CDR2 SVGEGT. Trimming took 2 bases from V and 7 from J; bases not matched to a gene: 7. CDR3 loop: CASSYDWDSAGYTF. In DNA form, the CDR3 reads TGTGCCAGCAGTTACGATTGGGACAGTGCTGGCTACACCTTC.

This clonotype was seen just once. The chain is built from TRBV27 and TRBJ1-1, with D maybe TRBD1 (5 bases). Germline lookup yields CDR1 MNHEY and CDR2 SMNVEV (reference sequence). V was shortened by 6 bases and J by 1 base, with 12 bases between the two germline ends. The CDR3 has 14 amino acids. DNA of the CDR3: TGTGCCAGCAGAAAGGGGAAGGGGAACACTGAAGCTTTCTTT. Its translation: CASRKGKGNTEAFF.

This chain uses TRBV27 with TRBJ1-1; D is undetermined. Germline V lookup: CDR1 MNHEY, CDR2 SMNVEV (reference sequence). The V end lost 8 bases, the J end lost 1 base, and 8 bases lay between the germline ends. The CDR3 extends over 12 amino acids. CDR3 sequence reads: CASSSRNTEAFF. Written as DNA, the CDR3 is TGTGCCAGCTCCAGTAGGAACACTGAAGCTTTCTTT.

V gene TRBV19 combines with J gene TRBJ1-5; no firm D call. Germline V gives CDR1 LNHDA, CDR2 SQIVND (reference sequence). The V gene lost 1 base and the J gene lost 5 bases, with 6 bases spanning the gap. The CDR3 has 13 amino acids. CDR3 loop: CASSIGVDQPQHF. CDR3 coding DNA: TGTGCCAGTAGTATAGGAGTTGATCAGCCCCAGCATTTT.

This chain joins TRBV6-1 and TRBJ1-1; D call uncertain. V gave up 0 bases and J gave up 6 bases, with 26 bases separating them. The CDR3 contains 19 residues. Looked up from germline, CDR1 is MNHNS and CDR2 is SASEGT. Here the CDR3 DNA reads TGTGCCAGCAGTGAAGCGTATTCCGGGGTGGCGGGGAAGGACTCTGAAGCTTTCTTT. Protein: CASSEAYSGVAGKDSEAFF.

The chain uses TRBV20-1 and TRBJ2-1; D might be TRBD1 (5 bases). CDR1 is DFQATT, CDR2 SNEGSKA, per germline (reference sequence). With 5 bases removed from V and 6 bases from J, the gap between germline ends came to 11 bases. CDR3 length: 12 residues. The CDR3 is CSAPGQPNEQFF. The DNA of the CDR3 is TGCAGTGCTCCCGGACAACCCAATGAGCAGTTCTTC.

The chain recombines TRBV29-1 with TRBJ1-1; D gene ambiguous. The V and J ends lost 4 bases and 5 bases respectively, with 8 bases between them. Germline lookup yields CDR1 SQVTM and CDR2 ANQGSEA. The CDR3 consists of 11 residues. Here the CDR3 DNA reads TGCAGCGTTGTTCTGGGGACTGAAGCTTTCTTT. This sequence encodes CSVVLGTEAFF.